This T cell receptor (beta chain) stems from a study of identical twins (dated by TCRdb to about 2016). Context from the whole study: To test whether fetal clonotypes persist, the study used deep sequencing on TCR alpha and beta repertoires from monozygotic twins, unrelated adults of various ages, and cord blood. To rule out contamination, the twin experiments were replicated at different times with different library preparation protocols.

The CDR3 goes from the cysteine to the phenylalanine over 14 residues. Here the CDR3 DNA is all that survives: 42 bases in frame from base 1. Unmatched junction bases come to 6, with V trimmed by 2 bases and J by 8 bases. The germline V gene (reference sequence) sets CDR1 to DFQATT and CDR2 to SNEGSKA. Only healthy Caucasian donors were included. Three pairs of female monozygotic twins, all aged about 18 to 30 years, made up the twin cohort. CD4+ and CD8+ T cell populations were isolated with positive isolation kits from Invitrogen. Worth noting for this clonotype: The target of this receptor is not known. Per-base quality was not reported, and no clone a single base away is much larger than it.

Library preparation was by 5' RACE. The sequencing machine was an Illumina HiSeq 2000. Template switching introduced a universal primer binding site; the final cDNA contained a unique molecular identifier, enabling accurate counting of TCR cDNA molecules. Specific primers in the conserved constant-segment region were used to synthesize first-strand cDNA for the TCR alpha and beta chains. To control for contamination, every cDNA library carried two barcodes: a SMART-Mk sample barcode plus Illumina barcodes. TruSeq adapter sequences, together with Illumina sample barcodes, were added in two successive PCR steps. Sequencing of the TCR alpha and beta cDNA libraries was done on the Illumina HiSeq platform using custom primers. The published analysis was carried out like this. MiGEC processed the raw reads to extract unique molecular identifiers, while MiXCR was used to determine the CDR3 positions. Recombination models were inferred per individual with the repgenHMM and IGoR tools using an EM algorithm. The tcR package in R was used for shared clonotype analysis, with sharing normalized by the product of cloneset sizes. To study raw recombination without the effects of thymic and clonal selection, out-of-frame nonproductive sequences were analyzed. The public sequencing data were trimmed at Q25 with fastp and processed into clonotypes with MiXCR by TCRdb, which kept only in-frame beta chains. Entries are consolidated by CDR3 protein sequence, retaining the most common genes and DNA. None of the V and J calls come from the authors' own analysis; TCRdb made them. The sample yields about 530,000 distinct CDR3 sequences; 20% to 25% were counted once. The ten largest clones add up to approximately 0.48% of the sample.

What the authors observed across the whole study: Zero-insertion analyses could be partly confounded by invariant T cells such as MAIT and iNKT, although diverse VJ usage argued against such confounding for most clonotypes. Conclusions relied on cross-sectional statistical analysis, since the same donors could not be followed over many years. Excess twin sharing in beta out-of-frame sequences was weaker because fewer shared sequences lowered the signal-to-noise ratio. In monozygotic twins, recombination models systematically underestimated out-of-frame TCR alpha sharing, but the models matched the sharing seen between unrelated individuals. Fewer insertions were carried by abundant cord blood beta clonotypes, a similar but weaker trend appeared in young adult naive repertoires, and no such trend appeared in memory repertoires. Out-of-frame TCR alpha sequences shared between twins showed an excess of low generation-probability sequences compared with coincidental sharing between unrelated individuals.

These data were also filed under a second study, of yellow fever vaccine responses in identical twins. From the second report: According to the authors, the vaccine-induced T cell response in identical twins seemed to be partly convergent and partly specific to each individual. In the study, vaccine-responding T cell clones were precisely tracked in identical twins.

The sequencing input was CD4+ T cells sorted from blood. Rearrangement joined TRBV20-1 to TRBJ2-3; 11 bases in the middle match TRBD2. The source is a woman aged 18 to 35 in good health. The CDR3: CSARLLAGEGTQYF. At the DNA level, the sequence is TGCAGTGCTAGATTACTAGCGGGAGAGGGTACGCAGTATTTT.